This T cell receptor beta chain was found in a study of CD4 T cells in relation to SARS-CoV-2 and coronaviruses. Clones were read by immunoSEQ multiplex PCR, and TCRdb kept only the in-frame ones, dropping some. The sample contains about 31,000 clones, 60% to 80% of which appear only once. Comments on this clone: The antigen remains unidentified.

The unexposed donors gave CD4+ T cells in about 2010-2019, prior to COVID-19. After nine to ten days of culture, CD4+ T cells were isolated. Deletions cut 0 bases from V and 0 bases from J, with 9 bases between. Per germline, CDR1 LGHNA and CDR2 YNFKEQ. The CDR3 is made up of 16 amino acids. The clonotype was recovered from a human donor in good health. Specimen: CD4+ T cells from PBMCs, cultured in vitro. This rearrangement joins TRBV4-2 to TRBJ1-3, with D unclear. CDR3 in amino acids: CASSQEGSSSGNTIYF. Written as DNA, the CDR3 is TGTGCCAGCAGCCAAGAGGGCAGCTCCTCTGGAAACACCATATATTTT.